A single sample is the source of the 28 T cell receptor beta chains below, sequenced in a study of T cells in Graves' hyperthyroidism and ophthalmopathy. The investigators amplified TCR beta CDR3 regions from RNA transcripts. In the first-round RT-PCR of the TCR CDR3, the HTBI primer set was used. TCRdb itself ran the multiplex PCR reads through MiXCR, one entry per CDR3 protein. The sample shows 450,000 to 700,000 distinct CDR3 sequences, about half of them seen only once. Sequenced: peripheral blood or thyroid tissue (not recorded which). The receptor source for this set is a young woman with Graves' hyperthyroidism.

The rearrangement uses TRBV7-2 and TRBJ1-2, with 7 nucleotides matching TRBD1. The CDR3 sequence is 15 residues long. From germline, CDR1 is SGHTA and CDR2 FQGNSA. Germline trimming cut 1 base from V and 8 bases from J; bases unmatched to any gene: 10. The CDR3 protein is CASSLGRQGRFGYTF. The CDR3 coding sequence is TGTGCCAGCAGCTTAGGACGACAGGGCCGCTTCGGCTACACCTTC.

This clonotype was recorded at least ten times. The gene calls are TRBV4-1 and TRBJ2-7; D is possibly TRBD2 (6 bases). Germline V gives CDR1 MGHRA, CDR2 YSYEKL. The CDR3 sequence is 17 residues long. V lost 4 bases and J lost 0, with 19 bases in between. Here the CDR3 reads CASSRVSPGAGSYEQYF. The CDR3 region has the DNA TGCGCCAGCAGCCGGGTGAGCCCGGGAGCAGGCTCCTACGAGCAGTACTTC.

This clonotype was observed a single time. Germline is not matched at one junction end, which may reflect a read error. This chain uses TRBV7-3 with TRBJ2-1; TRBD2 matches at 13 bases. This CDR3 spans 16 amino acids. Germline loops: CDR1 SGHTA, CDR2 FQGTGA. The CDR3 nucleotides are TGCGCCAGCAGCCACGGGACTAGCGGGATCTACAATGAGCAGTTCTTC. Translating gives CASSHGTSGIYNEQFF.

With regard to this clonotype: One base away lies a much larger clone, so this may be a sequencing read error. The chain has TRBV7-8 and TRBJ1-1; the D is unclear. Germline V lookup: CDR1 SGHVS, CDR2 FQNEAQ. The CDR3 has 16 residues. The CDR3 nucleotides read TGTGCCAGCAGCAAGGCCGGGAGGATAACCGACACTGAAGCTTCCTTT. Translation: CASSKAGRITDTEASF. Full variable domain (missing parts from reference TRBV7-8 and TRBJ1-1): GAGVSQSPRYKVAKRGQDVALRCDPISGHVSLFWYQQALGQGPEFLTYFQNEAQLDKSGLPSDRFFAERPEGSVSTLKIQRTQQEDSAVYLCASSKAGRITDTEASFGQGTRLTVV.

This clonotype was seen ten or more times. The rearrangement uses TRBV6-1 and TRBJ1-5, with unresolved D. The V end was cut by 1 base, the J end by 0 bases, with 7 bases between. CDR1 is MNHNS and CDR2 is SASEGT in the germline V gene. There are 15 residues in the CDR3. CDR3 sequence: CASSEGGTSNQPQHF. CDR3 coding DNA: TGTGCCAGCAGTGAAGGCGGCACTAGCAATCAGCCCCAGCATTTT.

The rearrangement joins TRBV4-3 to TRBJ2-2; D gene ambiguous. The J call is in doubt because the DNA end fits TRBJ1-4 better. Germline-derived CDR1 and CDR2 are LGHNA and YSLEER. The CDR3 covers 14 residues. This CDR3 reads CASSQDGREEKLFF. CDR3 sequence (DNA): TGCGCCAGCAGCCAAGATGGGAGGGAAGAAAAACTGTTTTTT.

This clonotype was found many times. V usage is TRBV9 and J usage is TRBJ1-2; 9 nucleotides match TRBD1. After removal of 7 bases from V and 0 bases from J, the junction contained 1 base not matched to a gene. The length of the CDR3 is 13 residues. From germline, CDR1 is SGDLS and CDR2 YYNGEE. The CDR3 is CASGQGSNYGYTF. The CDR3 nucleotides read TGTGCCAGCGGACAGGGGTCTAACTATGGCTACACCTTC.

In this sample, this clonotype turned up once. This chain connects TRBV12-3 or TRBV12-4 to TRBJ2-6; possibly TRBD1 for D (6 bases). The CDR3 length is 16 residues. The germline V and J ends were trimmed by 5 bases and 0 bases, with 11 bases remaining between them. The CDR3 DNA sequence: TGTGCCAGCAGTGCGAGGACAGCCTCTGGGGCCAACGTCCTGACTTTC. As protein: CASSARTASGANVLTF.

This CDR3 is CASSLAGLSQYF. CDR3 in DNA: TGTGCCAGCAGCTTAGCCGGGCTAAGCCAGTACTTC. J is TRBJ2-5 and V is TRBV7-2; D uncertain. Germline loops: CDR1 SGHTA, CDR2 FQGNSA. The CDR3 contains 12 residues. The germline V and J ends were trimmed by 0 bases and 10 bases, with 9 bases remaining between them.

This clonotype was seen repeatedly, ten times or more. This chain links TRBV5-1 with TRBJ2-7, with D unclear. V was clipped by 2 bases and J by 5 bases, with 14 bases between them. The V gene's germline CDR1 is SGHRS and CDR2 YFSETQ. The CDR3 is 14 residues long. The CDR3 protein is CASSFRGVADEQYF. The CDR3 coding sequence is TGCGCCAGCAGCTTTCGTGGGGTAGCTGACGAGCAGTACTTC.

This clonotype showed up just once. This rearrangement joins TRBV20-1 to TRBJ2-7; D not certain. V shed 0 bases and J shed 2 bases, with 5 bases lying between them. The CDR3 covers 12 residues. Germline-derived CDR1 and CDR2 are DFQATT and SNEGSKA (reference sequence). CDR3 sequence: CSARDGTYEQYF. CDR3 nucleotide sequence: TGCAGTGCTAGAGACGGAACCTACGAGCAGTACTTC.

This chain uses TRBV30 with TRBJ1-2; TRBD1 is a possible D gene (5 bases). Germline V lookup: CDR1 GTSNPN, CDR2 SVGIG (reference sequence). Trimming pared 1 base from V and 4 bases from J, leaving 7 bases between. The CDR3 contains 12 residues. CDR3 residues: CAWSARAYGYTF. Written as DNA, the CDR3 is TGTGCCTGGAGTGCCAGGGCCTATGGCTACACCTTC.

This clonotype was counted ten times or more. V is TRBV29-1 and J is TRBJ2-7, with TRBD2 identical over 7 bases. Germline V gene lookup returns CDR1 SQVTM and CDR2 ANQGSEA. V lost 1 base, J lost 1 base, and 4 bases stayed unmatched. The CDR3 runs 14 residues. CDR3 in DNA: TGCAGCGTTGAAGGCGGGAGTGGGTCCTACGAGCAGTACTTC. Translated: CSVEGGSGSYEQYF.

Ten or more counts support this clonotype. The chain joins TRBV20-1 to TRBJ2-7; a possible D gene is TRBD1 (5 bases). In germline, CDR1 is DFQATT, CDR2 SNEGSKA (reference sequence). This CDR3 is built from 12 residues. V shed 5 bases and J shed 7 bases, with 15 bases lying between them. DNA of the CDR3: TGCAGTGCTCTATCGGCAGGACAAGAGCAGTACTTC. Its protein is CSALSAGQEQYF.

This clonotype came up many times. V and J are TRBV20-1 and TRBJ2-6, with D perhaps matching TRBD2 (6 bases). V was trimmed by 1 base and J by 2 bases, leaving 6 bases between them. Looked up from germline, CDR1 is DFQATT and CDR2 is SNEGSKA (reference sequence). This CDR3 is built from 14 residues. CDR3 in amino acids: CSARAGAGANVLTF. The CDR3 nucleotides are TGCAGTGCTAGAGCGGGGGCTGGGGCCAACGTCCTGACTTTC.

This clonotype was seen a few times. V and J are TRBV24-1 and TRBJ2-5; maybe TRBD2 (6 bases). Trimming shortened V by 0 bases and J by 2 bases, and 9 bases separated the two germline ends. Germline V lookup: CDR1 KGHDR, CDR2 SFDVKD. This CDR3 is built from 15 residues. CDR3 DNA sequence: TGTGCCACCAGTGATTTGCCAGGGAGGCAAGAGACCCAGTACTTC. Translation gives CATSDLPGRQETQYF.

In regard to this clonotype: A read error may explain this, as a much larger clone is one base away. The chain links TRBV9 to TRBJ1-4; D unresolved. The CDR3 runs to 13 residues. Germline V gene lookup returns CDR1 SGDLS and CDR2 YYNGEE. V lost 4 bases, J lost 16 bases, and 20 bases lay in between. The CDR3 is CASSLGRTGEPFF. As DNA, the CDR3 is TGTGCCAGCAGCTTGGGGAGGACCGGGGAGCCGTTTTTT.

The table lists this clonotype with many counts. The chain has TRBV29-1 and TRBJ1-5, with 8 nucleotides matching TRBD1. The germline V gene encodes CDR1 SQVTM and CDR2 ANQGSEA. Losses at the gene ends were 4 bases for V and 0 bases for J; bases not matched to a gene: 2. This CDR3 has 14 residues. In DNA form, the CDR3 reads TGCAGCGTTGGGACAGGGTATAGCAATCAGCCCCAGCATTTT. Amino acids: CSVGTGYSNQPQHF.

The rearrangement links TRBV12-3 or TRBV12-4 to TRBJ1-5; D is perhaps TRBD1 (6 bases). Deletions cut 6 bases from V and 0 bases from J, with 21 bases between. The CDR3 consists of 18 residues. CDR3 amino acids: CASSHLGGGSTSNQPQHF. The CDR3 DNA reads TGTGCCAGCAGCCACCTGGGGGGCGGGAGCACTAGCAATCAGCCCCAGCATTTT.

This rearrangement joins TRBV6-1 to TRBJ1-5; D is undetermined. Between the trimmed V and J ends, which lost 4 bases and 5 bases, there was a span of 9 bases. CDR1 is MNHNS and CDR2 is SASEGT in the germline V gene. There are 13 residues in the CDR3. Here the CDR3 DNA reads TGTGCCAGCAGTGGGCGCGGGGATCAGCCCCAGCATTTT. Protein sequence: CASSGRGDQPQHF.

This chain uses TRBV7-2 with TRBJ2-7; 11 bases fit TRBD2. This CDR3 is built from 15 residues. CDR1 and CDR2 from the germline V gene are SGHTA and FQGNSA. The V segment lost 5 bases and the J segment 2 bases; nucleotides outside the gene matches: 5. The CDR3 DNA sequence: TGTGCCAGCAGCCATAGCGGGAGGGCCGCCTACGAGCAGTACTTC. It specifies CASSHSGRAAYEQYF.

This clonotype was observed a single time. The chain has TRBV29-1 and TRBJ1-2; D is undetermined. Trimming took 3 bases from V and 2 from J, leaving 7 bases between them. Germline CDR1 is SQVTM and CDR2 is ANQGSEA. The CDR3 extends over 12 amino acids. The CDR3: CSVDVGNYGYTF. The CDR3 coding sequence is TGCAGCGTTGATGTGGGGAACTATGGCTACACCTTC.

This clonotype has ten or more counts. This rearrangement joins TRBV5-1 to TRBJ1-2, with 9 bases aligning to TRBD1. The CDR3 sequence is 15 residues long. Germline assignment: CDR1 SGHRS and CDR2 YFSETQ. Trimming removed 2 bases from V and 5 bases from J; junction bases left unmatched: 7. The CDR3 nucleotides are TGCGCCAGCAGCTTTTCCGGGACAGGGAGGTATGGCTACACCTTC. Amino acid sequence: CASSFSGTGRYGYTF.

At least ten counts were recorded for this clonotype. The chain has TRBV2 and TRBJ2-3, with a weak D call TRBD1 (5 bases). The CDR3 extends over 11 amino acids. V was clipped by 6 bases and J by 6 bases, with 7 bases between them. Germline CDR1 is SNHLY and CDR2 is FYNNEI. CDR3 DNA sequence: TGTGCCAGCAGGGCAGGGGATACGCAGTATTTT. Residues: CASRAGDTQYF.

V gene TRBV7-1 combines with J gene TRBJ1-2, with unresolved D. TRBV7-1 is recorded as an ORF, its role being uncertain. CDR3 length equals 15 residues. V was clipped by 8 bases and J by 1 base, with 17 bases between them. The CDR3 bases are TGTGCCAGCCAGAAGAGCTCAACAGTTAACTATGGCTACACCTTC. Protein: CASQKSSTVNYGYTF.

This clonotype showed up just a few times. The chain uses TRBV3-1 and TRBJ2-7; D gene ambiguous. Trimming took 3 bases from V and 0 from J, leaving 9 bases between them. The CDR3 is made up of 14 amino acids. From germline, CDR1 is LGHDT and CDR2 YNNKEL (reference sequence). The chain's CDR3 is CASSQQMGSYEQYF. The CDR3 nucleotides read TGTGCCAGCAGCCAGCAAATGGGCTCCTACGAGCAGTACTTC.

This clonotype was counted between two and nine times. The CDR3 here is CSAIPWDRGFDNQPQHF. DNA of the CDR3: TGCAGTGCTATACCGTGGGACAGGGGTTTTGACAATCAGCCCCAGCATTTT. J is TRBJ1-5 and V is TRBV20-1; 10 positions match TRBD1. In germline, CDR1 is DFQATT, CDR2 SNEGSKA (reference sequence). The CDR3 is made up of 17 amino acids. V was pared by 4 bases and J by 3 bases, with 12 bases of the junction left unmatched.

This clonotype was counted many times. V is TRBV5-1 and J is TRBJ2-7; maybe TRBD2 (5 bases). The CDR3 is 13 amino acids. V lost 9 bases, J lost 3 bases, and 16 bases lay in between. CDR1 is SGHRS and CDR2 is YFSETQ in the germline V gene. In nucleotides, the CDR3 is TGCGCCACAACGAGAGAGGGCGGCTACGAGCAGTACTTC. Protein sequence: CATTREGGYEQYF. Combining the CDR3 with reference TRBV5-1 and TRBJ2-7 gives the whole variable domain KAGVTQTPRYLIKTRGQQVTLSCSPISGHRSVSWYQQTPGQGLQFLFEYFSETQRNKGNFPGRFSGRQFSNSRSEMNVSTLELGDSALYLCATTREGGYEQYFGPGTRLTVT.